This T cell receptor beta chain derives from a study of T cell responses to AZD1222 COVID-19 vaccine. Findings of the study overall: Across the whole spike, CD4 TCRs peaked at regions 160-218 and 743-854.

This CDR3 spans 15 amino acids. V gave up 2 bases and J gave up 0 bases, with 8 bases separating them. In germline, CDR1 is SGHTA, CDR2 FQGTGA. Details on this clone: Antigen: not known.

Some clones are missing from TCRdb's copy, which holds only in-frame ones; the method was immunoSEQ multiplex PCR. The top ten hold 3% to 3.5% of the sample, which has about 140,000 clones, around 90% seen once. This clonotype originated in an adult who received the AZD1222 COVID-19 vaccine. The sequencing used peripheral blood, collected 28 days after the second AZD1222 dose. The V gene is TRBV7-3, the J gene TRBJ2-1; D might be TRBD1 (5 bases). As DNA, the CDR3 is TGTGCCAGCAGCTTAGACCAGGGCTCCTACAATGAGCAGTTCTTC. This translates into CASSLDQGSYNEQFF. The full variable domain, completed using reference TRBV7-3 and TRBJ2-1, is GAGVSQTPSNKVTEKGKYVELRCDPISGHTALYWYRQSLGQGPEFLIYFQGTGAADDSGLPNDRFFAVRPEGSVSTLKIQRTERGDSAVYLCASSLDQGSYNEQFFGPGTRLTVL.